These T cell receptor beta chains were read from a single sample in a study of vaccination effects on CD4 cells after COVID-19. Their recognized antigens are unknown. Measured with immunoSEQ multiplex PCR; TCRdb has only the in-frame clones, and not every one. This table holds roughly 46,000 clones, 65% to 75% found once. The sample in question was CD4+ T cells from PBMCs cultured without peptide, obtained after COVID-19 vaccination. Receptors were obtained from a human donor who had a prior SARS-CoV-2 infection. CDR3s include the opening cysteine and the closing phenylalanine or tryptophan. D genes are given only for firm matches. Not every row has a clone size; where given, it reads once, few, many or a size class.

V gene	J gene	D gene	clone size	CDR3 protein	CDR3 DNA
TRBV6-2/TRBV6-3	TRBJ1-5	TRBD1	few	CASSYGDRAAHGNQPQHF	TGTGCCAGCAGTTACGGGGACAGGGCGGCTCATGGCAATCAGCCCCAGCATTTT
TRBV4-2	TRBJ2-1	TRBD2	-	CASSQMTGGLNEQFF	TGTGCCAGCAGCCAAATGACGGGGGGGCTGAATGAGCAGTTCTTC
TRBV21-1	TRBJ2-4	-	-	CASSKERTSGRLAKNIQYF	TGTGCCAGCAGCAAAGAGAGGACTAGCGGGAGGCTAGCCAAAAACATTCAGTACTTC
TRBV4-3	TRBJ2-2	-	-	CASSQLVITGELFF	TGCGCCAGCAGCCAACTCGTTATTACCGGGGAGCTGTTTTTT
TRBV6-2/TRBV6-3	TRBJ2-1	TRBD2	-	CASSYSLKTSGSYNEQFF	TGTGCCAGCAGTTACAGTTTGAAGACTAGCGGGAGTTACAATGAGCAGTTCTTC
TRBV6-5	TRBJ2-6	TRBD1	-	CASTGGFSGANVLTF	TGTGCCAGTACAGGGGGGTTCTCTGGGGCCAACGTCCTGACTTTC
TRBV30	TRBJ2-3	-	-	CAWSRLGGLADTQYF	TGTGCCTGGAGTAGGCTAGGGGGGTTGGCAGATACGCAGTATTTT
TRBV21-1	TRBJ2-1	-	-	CASSRPFGLAVHGSSYNEQFF	TGTGCCAGCAGCAGGCCCTTCGGACTAGCGGTCCATGGGAGCTCCTACAATGAGCAGTTCTTC
TRBV5-6	TRBJ2-7	-	-	CASSLGGLATYEQYF	TGTGCCAGCAGCTTGGGAGGGCTGGCAACCTACGAGCAGTACTTC
TRBV24-1	TRBJ1-5	TRBD1	-	CATSGAGGQNQPQHF	TGTGCCACCAGTGGGGCAGGGGGCCAAAATCAGCCCCAGCATTTT
TRBV2	TRBJ2-7	TRBD1	-	CASISGTGVHEQYF	TGTGCCAGCATTTCCGGGACAGGGGTGCACGAGCAGTACTTC
TRBV15	TRBJ1-5	-	once	CATSREGRSQPQHF	TGTGCCACCAGCAGAGAGGGCCGCAGTCAGCCCCAGCATTTT
TRBV2	TRBJ2-7	-	-	CASSERRLYEQYF	TGTGCCAGCAGTGAGCGGCGACTCTACGAGCAGTACTTC
TRBV6-5	TRBJ2-7	TRBD1	-	CASSWGRTGSYEQYF	TGTGCCAGCAGTTGGGGAAGGACAGGATCCTACGAGCAGTACTTC
TRBV5-4	TRBJ2-2	TRBD2	-	CASSLAQRGGHGELFF	TGTGCCAGCAGCTTGGCTCAGCGGGGGGGACACGGGGAGCTGTTTTTT
TRBV5-8	TRBJ1-5	-	-	CASSLGVAPSNQPQHF	TGTGCCAGCAGCTTGGGAGTGGCCCCTAGCAATCAGCCCCAGCATTTT
TRBV7-2	TRBJ2-5	TRBD2	-	CASSSRTSGGVGTQYF	TGTGCCAGCAGCTCCAGGACTAGCGGTGGTGTTGGGACCCAGTACTTC
TRBV2	TRBJ1-5	TRBD1	few	CASSSGQLLQPQHF	TGTGCCAGCAGTTCGGGACAGCTCCTTCAGCCCCAGCATTTT
TRBV30	TRBJ1-3	-	-	CAWGWRLSGNTIYF	TGTGCCTGGGGGTGGCGGCTCTCGGGAAACACCATATATTTT
TRBV2	TRBJ1-1	-	few	CASSELGSGFAEAFF	TGTGCCAGCAGTGAATTAGGTTCGGGTTTTGCTGAAGCTTTCTTT
TRBV19	TRBJ2-1	TRBD2	-	CASTLSGTSGNNEQFF	TGTGCCAGTACCTTGTCGGGGACTAGCGGGAACAATGAGCAGTTCTTC
TRBV11-3	TRBJ1-2	-	once	CASTLKRGATPQNYGYTF	TGTGCCAGCACCCTAAAACGGGGGGCGACCCCCCAAAACTATGGCTACACCTTC
TRBV30	TRBJ1-5	-	-	CAWSLSAQGNQPQHF	TGTGCCTGGAGTCTATCAGCCCAAGGCAATCAGCCCCAGCATTTT
TRBV5-5	TRBJ1-2	-	-	CASSPRLWGDGYTF	TGTGCCAGCAGCCCGAGACTTTGGGGGGATGGCTACACCTTC
TRBV2	TRBJ2-2	-	-	CASSAGNTGELFF	TGTGCCAGCAGTGCAGGGAACACCGGGGAGCTGTTTTTT
TRBV18	TRBJ1-3	-	few	CASSPQGVSGNTIYF	TGTGCCAGCTCACCACAGGGGGTCTCTGGAAACACCATATATTTT
TRBV5-1	TRBJ2-1	-	few	CASSPGAITYNEQFF	TGCGCCAGCAGCCCCGGGGCTATTACCTACAATGAGCAGTTCTTC
TRBV6-5	TRBJ1-3	-	-	CASSYSRAAGNTIYF	TGTGCCAGCAGTTACTCAAGGGCAGCTGGAAACACCATATATTTT
TRBV2	TRBJ1-3	-	-	CASTATGHKNTIYF	TGTGCCAGCACCGCCACGGGACATAAAAACACCATATATTTT
TRBV9	TRBJ1-3	-	-	CASSVATGSTLYF	-
TRBV5-1	TRBJ2-5	TRBD1	-	CASSLPGGETQYF	TGCGCCAGCAGCTTGCCAGGGGGAGAGACCCAGTACTTC
TRBV11-3	TRBJ1-1	TRBD1	once	CASSFNRGRLSTEAFF	TGTGCCAGCAGCTTTAACAGGGGGCGTTTAAGCACTGAAGCTTTCTTT
TRBV5-1	TRBJ2-7	-	-	CASSLGDYVSYEQYF	TGCGCCAGCAGCTTGGGTGACTACGTCTCCTACGAGCAGTACTTC
TRBV5-1	TRBJ1-2	TRBD1	-	CASSSWDRNYGYTF	TGCGCCAGCAGCTCATGGGACAGGAACTATGGCTACACCTTC
TRBV7-3	TRBJ2-5	-	-	CASSLAGTMGETQYF	TGTGCCAGCAGCTTAGCGGGGACCATGGGGGAGACCCAGTACTTC
TRBV24-1	TRBJ2-1	TRBD2	-	CATETGRAGYNEQFF	TGTGCCACTGAGACCGGGAGGGCCGGGTACAATGAGCAGTTCTTC
TRBV7-2	TRBJ2-5	TRBD1	-	CASSSNRGRETQYF	TGTGCCAGCAGCTCAAACAGGGGGCGTGAGACCCAGTACTTC
TRBV27	TRBJ1-6	-	-	CASRRQLYNSPLHF	TGTGCCAGCAGGAGACAGTTGTATAATTCACCCCTCCACTTT
TRBV19	TRBJ2-1	TRBD2	once	CASSIDDSGRAGNEQFF	TGTGCCAGTAGTATAGATGATAGCGGGAGGGCGGGCAATGAGCAGTTCTTC
TRBV10-3	TRBJ2-7	TRBD1	-	CAIRTGISGYEQYF	TGTGCCATCAGGACAGGGATTTCTGGGTACGAGCAGTACTTC
TRBV5-1	TRBJ2-5	TRBD2	-	CASSLDPGLAGETQYF	TGCGCCAGCAGCTTGGACCCGGGACTAGCGGGAGAGACCCAGTACTTC
TRBV5-4	TRBJ2-2	TRBD1	-	CASSLGTGVAGELFF	TGTGCCAGCAGCCTAGGGACAGGGGTTGCCGGGGAGCTGTTTTTT
TRBV10-3	TRBJ2-5	TRBD2	-	CAISESYSGGAGETQYF	TGTGCCATCAGTGAGTCCTATAGCGGGGGGGCCGGTGAGACCCAGTACTTC
TRBV4-1	TRBJ2-3	-	-	CASSHAASTDTQYF	TGCGCCAGCAGCCATGCGGCTAGCACAGATACGCAGTATTTT
TRBV30	TRBJ1-5	-	-	CAWSVPPYRGDQPQHF	TGTGCCTGGAGTGTACCCCCATATCGGGGGGATCAGCCCCAGCATTTT
TRBV6-5	TRBJ1-5	TRBD1	few	CASSPGQPNQPQHF	TGTGCCAGCAGCCCGGGACAGCCCAATCAGCCCCAGCATTTT
TRBV27	TRBJ1-6	TRBD1	-	CASSPGTGNSPLHF	TGTGCCAGCAGTCCCGGGACAGGGAATTCACCCCTCCACTTT
TRBV18	TRBJ2-4	-	-	CASSPRPQDQNIQYF	TGTGCCAGCTCACCTCGACCCCAGGACCAAAACATTCAGTACTTC